This is a list of T cell receptor beta chains from one sample in a study of tumor and adjacent non-tumor tissue in lung cancer. MiXCR, applied by TCRdb to the multiplex PCR reads, yields one record per CDR3 protein. The sample has around 66,000 distinct CDR3 sequences, around 73% seen once; the top ten hold 25% to 30%. Sequenced sample: lung tumor tissue. These receptors were taken from a man between 60 and 75 years old with non-small cell lung cancer. CDR3s include the opening cysteine and the closing phenylalanine or tryptophan. A D gene is named only where the DNA matches it firmly. Clone size is given for some rows only: seen once, a few or many times, or a class if the clone is expanded.

V	D	size	J	CDR3	DNA
TRBV6-2/TRBV6-3	TRBD2	-	TRBJ2-3	CPSSYPRQGLAGVGLDTQYF	TGTCCCAGCAGTTACCCCCGACAGGGACTAGCGGGAGTAGGGCTAGATACGCAGTATTTT
TRBV20-1	-	-	TRBJ2-2	CSARKHGLGTGELFF	TGCAGTGCTAGGAAGCATGGGCTGGGGACCGGCGAGCTGTTTTTT
TRBV5-5	-	-	TRBJ2-2	CARRKNQNTGELFF	TGTGCCAGGAGGAAGAACCAGAACACCGGGGAGCTGTTTTTT
TRBV5-5	-	-	TRBJ2-3	CVSSLDDVGDTQYF	TGTGTCAGCAGTTTGGACGACGTTGGGGATACGCAGTATTTT
TRBV11-1	TRBD1	-	TRBJ2-7	CASILQGADEQCF	TGTGCCAGCATCCTACAGGGGGCGGACGAGCAGTGCTTC
TRBV12-3/TRBV12-4	-	once	TRBJ1-1	CASSLRTDKHGTEAFF	TGTGCCAGTAGTCTAAGAACCGACAAACATGGTACTGAAGCTTTCTTT
TRBV6-1	-	-	TRBJ1-3	CASKQGSGKKIYF	TGTGCAAGCAAACAGGGTTCTGGAAAAAAAATATATTTT
TRBV29-1	TRBD2	-	TRBJ2-7	CSIGSGTSGSGLEQYF	TGCAGCATCGGGTCGGGAACTAGCGGGAGTGGGCTCGAGCAGTACTTC
TRBV24-1	TRBD1	many	TRBJ2-3	CATSGDRDSTDTQYF	TGTGCCACCAGCGGGGACAGGGACTCCACAGATACGCAGTATTTT
TRBV20-1	-	-	TRBJ1-5	CSARQSGMEYQPQHF	TGCAGTGCTAGACAGTCAGGTATGGAGTATCAGCCCCAGCATTTT
TRBV5-5	-	-	TRBJ2-2	CASRLVGDSGELFF	TGTGCCAGCAGATTGGTGGGTGATTCCGGGGAGCTGTTTTTT
TRBV20-1	-	-	TRBJ2-3	CRALRSEGAHTDTQYF	TGCCGTGCCCTCAGGTCTGAGGGAGCGCACACAGATACGCAGTATTTT
TRBV20-1	-	-	TRBJ2-1	CSAYREGSSYNEQFF	TGCAGTGCTTACCGCGAAGGAAGCTCCTACAATGAGCAGTTCTTC
TRBV24-1	-	-	TRBJ2-5	CATSDFRGIQETQYF	TGTGCCACCAGTGATTTCCGGGGAATCCAAGAGACCCAGTACTTC
TRBV20-1	-	-	TRBJ2-7	CSAGRSETYEQYF	TGCAGTGCTGGGCGTAGCGAAACATACGAGCAGTACTTC
TRBV11-3	-	-	TRBJ2-2	CASSPSRDSIGGERFF	TGTGCAAGCAGCCCGTCCCGGGACAGTATCGGCGGGGAGCGGTTTTTT
TRBV29-1	-	few	TRBJ1-2	CSVTETNYGHTF	TGTAGCGTGACAGAAACTAACTATGGCCACACCTTC
TRBV20-1	TRBD2	-	TRBJ2-1	CSAQSITSADNEQFF	TGCAGTGCACAGAGCATCACTAGCGCCGACAATGAGCAGTTCTTC
TRBV20-1	-	-	TRBJ2-5	CSASTEGAQYF	TGCAGTGCTAGTACAGAAGGGGCCCAGTACTTC
TRBV28	TRBD2	-	TRBJ2-7	CAGSFPTSAAYEQYF	TGTGCCGGCAGTTTTCCGACTAGCGCCGCATACGAGCAGTACTTC
TRBV12-3/TRBV12-4	TRBD2	many	TRBJ2-2	CASSLSSGSIPGELFF	TGTGCCAGCAGTCTATCTAGCGGGAGTATACCCGGGGAGCTGTTTTTT
TRBV12-3/TRBV12-4	-	-	TRBJ1-2	CASSNRDITYGCIF	TGTGCCAGCAGTAACCGGGACATCACCTATGGCTGCATCTTC
TRBV6-5	-	-	TRBJ2-7	CDSSLTGLGEQHF	TGTGACAGCAGTTTAACAGGGTTGGGCGAGCAGCACTTC
TRBV20-1	TRBD2	-	TRBJ2-3	CSAREASGLADTLYF	TGCAGTGCTAGAGAGGCCTCGGGACTAGCAGATACGCTGTATTTT
TRBV29-1	-	-	TRBJ2-5	CRLDGHLASQETQSF	TGCAGACTTGATGGGCATCTAGCGAGCCAAGAGACCCAGTCCTTC
TRBV20-1	TRBD1	once	TRBJ1-2	CSARTGANHGYTF	TGTAGTGCTAGAACAGGGGCTAATCATGGCTACACCTTC
TRBV20-1	-	-	TRBJ1-1	CSARMSEAFF	TGCAGTGCTAGGATGTCCGAAGCTTTCTTT
TRBV6-5	-	-	TRBJ2-3	CGSSYSDFINTQYF	TGTGGCAGCAGTTACTCGGACTTTATAAATACGCAGTATTTT
TRBV11-1	-	once	TRBJ2-2	CASSYISGAGELFF	TGTGCCAGCAGCTATATCAGTGGCGCCGGGGAGCTGTTTTTT
TRBV12-3/TRBV12-4	-	-	TRBJ1-3	CASSRRGRGSGNTIYF	TGTGCCAGCAGTCGACGGGGGCGCGGATCTGGAAACACCATATATTTT
TRBV11-3	TRBD2	-	TRBJ2-1	CASSSVTSGTYNEQLF	TGTGCCAGTAGCTCCGTGACTAGCGGTACCTACAATGAGCAGTTATTC
TRBV20-1	-	-	TRBJ2-2	CNDTLARGPETGELFF	TGCAATGATACTTTAGCGAGAGGGCCGGAGACCGGGGAGCTGTTTTTT
TRBV20-1	TRBD1	-	TRBJ1-6	CRARDHASKLGQGLGTPLHF	TGCAGAGCTAGAGACCACGCGAGCAAATTGGGACAGGGTTTGGGTACACCCCTCCACTTT
TRBV10-3	-	-	TRBJ2-1	CAISLAGTLGGQFF	TGTGCCATCAGTCTCGCCGGGACCTTAGGTGGGCAATTCTTC
TRBV12-3/TRBV12-4	-	-	TRBJ2-3	CASSFWVPSTDKHYF	TGTGCCAGCAGTTTTTGGGTCCCAAGCACAGATAAGCATTATTTT
TRBV7-8	-	-	TRBJ2-7	CASSLDKLGSSYEQYF	TGTGCCAGCAGCTTAGATAAGCTCGGCAGCTCCTACGAGCAGTACTTC
TRBV28	-	-	TRBJ1-4	CASSKIGPGTNEKLSF	TGTGCCAGCAGTAAAATAGGGCCGGGGACTAATGAAAAACTGTCTTTT
TRBV29-1	-	-	TRBJ1-2	CSVARGYGYAF	TGCAGCGTTGCCAGGGGCTATGGCTACGCATTC
TRBV28	-	-	TRBJ1-5	CTSNSFGGRTPQHF	TGTACCAGCAACAGTTTCGGGGGGCGAACGCCCCAGCATTTT
TRBV10-3	TRBD1	-	TRBJ2-7	CATKDRSSYEQYF	TGTGCCACCAAGGACAGGTCCTCCTACGAGCAGTACTTC
TRBV29-1	-	-	TRBJ1-2	CSAENSSPYGYTF	TGCAGCGCTGAGAATTCTAGTCCCTATGGCTACACCTTC